Listed below are T cell receptor beta chains from one sample, sequenced in a study of identical twins. TCRdb independently ran MiXCR on the 5' RACE reads; one entry per CDR3 protein. The sample consists of under 400,000 distinct CDR3 sequences, 9% to 10% of them appearing once. Sequenced sample: naive T cells sorted from blood. These receptors were collected from a woman aged 45-65 years in good health. The CDR3 runs from the conserved cysteine through the conserved F or W. Fields, in order: clone size, J gene, D gene, V gene, CDR3 length, CDR3 DNA, CDR3 protein. A D gene is named only where the DNA matches it firmly. Some rows mark clone size as missing; the rest say once, few, many or name a class of expanded clone.

abundance: NA; j_gene: TRBJ2-1; d_gene: NA; v_gene: TRBV6-5; len: 13; CDR3nt: TGTGCCAGCGCCCCGACGGTATACAATGAGCAGTTCTTC; CDR3aa: CASAPTVYNEQFF
abundance: many; j_gene: TRBJ2-1; d_gene: TRBD1; v_gene: TRBV10-3; len: 12; CDR3nt: TGTGCCATCGCCGCGGACAGGGCAGAGCAGTTCTTC; CDR3aa: CAIAADRAEQFF
abundance: few; j_gene: TRBJ2-3; d_gene: TRBD2; v_gene: TRBV5-1; len: 14; CDR3nt: TGCGCCAGCAGCTTGCGGGAGGCGGGAGATACGCAGTATTTT; CDR3aa: CASSLREAGDTQYF
abundance: many; j_gene: TRBJ2-2; d_gene: TRBD2; v_gene: TRBV7-9; len: 14; CDR3nt: TGTGCCAGCAGCCGGACTAGCGGAAGTGGGGAGCTGTTTTTT; CDR3aa: CASSRTSGSGELFF
abundance: few; j_gene: TRBJ1-2; d_gene: NA; v_gene: TRBV18; len: 18; CDR3nt: TGTGCCAGCTCACCAACCTTCGCGAGGCAGGGCGGTTCCTATGGCTACACCTTC; CDR3aa: CASSPTFARQGGSYGYTF
abundance: few; j_gene: TRBJ2-5; d_gene: NA; v_gene: TRBV14; len: 14; CDR3nt: TGTGCCAGCAGCCAAGAGCCAGGGATAGAGACCCAGTACTTC; CDR3aa: CASSQEPGIETQYF
abundance: few; j_gene: TRBJ2-1; d_gene: NA; v_gene: TRBV7-9; len: 16; CDR3nt: TGTGCCGCATCCGAGATAATTGGGGTCGGATCAAATGAGCAGTTCTTC; CDR3aa: CAASEIIGVGSNEQFF
abundance: few; j_gene: TRBJ2-3; d_gene: NA; v_gene: TRBV20-1; len: 14; CDR3nt: TGCAGTGCTACTTCTCCCGGACTTCCGAATACGCAGTATTTT; CDR3aa: CSATSPGLPNTQYF
abundance: NA; j_gene: TRBJ2-3; d_gene: NA; v_gene: TRBV24-1; len: 14; CDR3nt: TGTGCCACCAGTGTCCCCGGGAGCACAGATACGCAGTATTTT; CDR3aa: CATSVPGSTDTQYF
abundance: few; j_gene: TRBJ2-2; d_gene: NA; v_gene: TRBV29-1; len: 11; CDR3nt: TGCAGCGTTAAGGACATCGGGGAGCTGTTTTTT; CDR3aa: CSVKDIGELFF
abundance: NA; j_gene: TRBJ1-1; d_gene: NA; v_gene: TRBV29-1; len: 16; CDR3nt: TGCAGCGCCGCGGCCAGTGGGGATGTTCGGAACACTGAAGCTTTCTTT; CDR3aa: CSAAASGDVRNTEAFF
abundance: NA; j_gene: TRBJ1-4; d_gene: NA; v_gene: TRBV29-1; len: 13; CDR3nt: TGCAGCGACGAGATGGTCCGTAATGAAAAACTGTTTTTT; CDR3aa: CSDEMVRNEKLFF
abundance: many; j_gene: TRBJ1-3; d_gene: NA; v_gene: TRBV6-5; len: 16; CDR3nt: TGTGCCAGCAGTTACAGGGAACCGAGCTCTGGAAACACCATATATTTT; CDR3aa: CASSYREPSSGNTIYF
abundance: NA; j_gene: TRBJ2-7; d_gene: TRBD1; v_gene: TRBV24-1; len: 14; CDR3nt: TGTGCCACCAGTGACCGGGACAGGCAAAACGAGCAGTACTTC; CDR3aa: CATSDRDRQNEQYF